The present T cell receptor (beta chain) was sequenced within a study of CD8 T cells in Susac syndrome (dated by TCRdb to about 2019). Regarding the study in general: Whether CD8+ T cell activation and differentiation in Susac syndrome was antigen driven was tested using repertoire sequencing. Clonality of the CD8+ T cell repertoire was compared between over ten healthy donors, roughly 14 Susac syndrome patients and under 16 multiple sclerosis patients.

The CDR3 contains 16 residues, cysteine and phenylalanine counted. The kept DNA is CDR3 alone, 48 bases in frame from the first base. From a lookup of the germline V gene, CDR1 and CDR2 are SGHTA and FQGTGA. V is trimmed back by 3 bases and J by 8 bases, and the junction contains 7 bases that no gene match accounts for. Summary of the overall study and its limitations: The study acknowledged that relatively few individuals were included in the TCR sequencing and HLA analysis.

Peripheral blood CD8+ and CD4+ T cells from healthy donors, Susac syndrome patients and multiple sclerosis patients were profiled by high-throughput TCR beta sequencing. The multiple sclerosis controls were treatment-naive patients whose relapsing-remitting disease, either stable or active, fulfilled the revised McDonald criteria. Bulk CD8+ and CD4+ T cells were purified magnetically by negative isolation, whereas CD8+ TEMRA cells were enriched by FACS. Blood was drawn into EDTA tubes, processed within 24 hours, and PBMCs were isolated by density gradient centrifugation. PBMCs intended for TCR sequencing were frozen in liquid nitrogen and were later thawed in a 37 degrees C water bath. The sorted or isolated CD4+, CD8+ and CD8+ TEMRA cells had a purity of 90% or higher. RNA was extracted using the RNeasy kit, and roughly 0.45 to 1 microgram was reverse transcribed with random hexamers. The immunoSEQ multiplex PCR assay, which covers 54 Vbeta and 13 Jbeta segments, was used to amplify TCR beta CDR3 regions. Bias from PCR amplification was corrected by using a synthetic template baseline for primer optimization and for computational correction. Concerning the study's data processing: Only productive sequences were kept, with reads annotated to V, D and J genes according to IMGT and analyzed in immunoSEQ Analyzer. Clonality was computed as one minus Shannon entropy normalized by log2 of the number of productive unique sequences. Public and private clones were assessed among the 100 most prevalent clones of each patient and control. Clones were defined as Susac-specific when absent from the healthy and MS cohorts, from 1,000 to 1,100 published viral clones and from other ImmuneACCESS disease sequences. In-frame beta chains were kept once TCRdb had trimmed the public reads at Q25 with fastp and called clones with MiXCR. Entries are consolidated by CDR3 protein sequence, retaining the most common genes and DNA. Here the V and J calls rest on TCRdb's processing, not on the authors' analysis. The sample includes under 550,000 distinct CDR3 sequences, with about 85% observed a single time. Of the sample, 0.09% to 0.15% is held by the ten largest clones.

Comment on this clonotype: Its antigen is currently not known. No per-base quality is available; no much larger clone lies one base away.

The sequenced material came from CD8+ T cells from PBMCs. The origin of this receptor is a human donor with multiple sclerosis. The chain employs TRBV7-3 and TRBJ2-1; the central 13 bases match TRBD2. This receptor has the CDR3 CASSFPGTSGNDEQFF. The DNA sequence reads TGTGCCAGCAGCTTTCCCGGGACTAGCGGGAACGATGAGCAGTTCTTC.